This T cell receptor beta chain appears in the sequencing data of a study of cytomegalovirus exposure and HLA in healthy donors. Use of 60 Vbeta and 13 Jbeta primers characterized the PCR. Sequenced by immunoSEQ multiplex PCR; TCRdb stores in-frame clones only, minus some. The sample carries approximately 100,000 clones, around three quarters recorded once. Germline V lookup: CDR1 LGHNA, CDR2 YNFKEQ. Trimming pared 11 bases from V and 5 bases from J, leaving 18 bases between. CDR3 length: 13 amino acids. The chain has TRBV4-2 and TRBJ2-5; TRBD1 is a possible D gene (6 bases). Sequenced: PBMCs. This sequence was found in a female donor in good health and CMV-seropositive. CDR3 region: CASKSGGAETQYF. For the CDR3, the DNA is TGTGCCTCAAAATCTGGGGGCGCCGAGACCCAGTACTTC.